This T cell receptor (beta chain) was retrieved from a study of T cell repertoires in cytomegalovirus infection. This clonotype was seen only once. The junction differs from germline at one of its ends, possibly a read error. TCRdb ran MiXCR on the reads and lists one entry per CDR3 protein. The sample gives under 800,000 distinct CDR3 sequences, approximately 25% of which show up once; roughly 8% is in the top ten. The CDR3 extends over 16 amino acids. The source is a human donor in good health (CMV status not recorded). Some clones in this sample may be carry-over from other donors' samples. This chain joins TRBV23-1 and TRBJ2-7; perhaps TRBD1 as D (5 bases). TRBV23-1 is treated as an ORF (open reading frame) with a function not yet certain. The sample consisted of CD8+ T cells from PBMCs. The CDR3 coding sequence is TGCGCCAACAGTCAATTGGGGCCGAAAAGCTCCTACGAGCAGTACTTC. Protein sequence: CANSQLGPKSSYEQYF.